The following is a T cell receptor (beta chain) sequence with its context. The data are from a study of blood T cell repertoires in COVID-19. Under the authors' procedure: Amplified reference gene primers provided the basis for estimating nucleated cell counts. TCRdb's copy holds only in-frame clones and misses some; the assay was immunoSEQ multiplex PCR. The V and J calls and clone size were taken over from that table, and D and trimming were inferred from the DNA. The table lists about 70,000 clones, more than 70% of them singletons. Germline CDR1 MNHEY, CDR2 SVGEGT. The V gene lost 0 bases and the J gene lost 6 bases, with 9 bases spanning the gap. The CDR3 has 13 residues.

The material sequenced was peripheral blood. This clonotype was obtained from a man of 80 years or more with acute or convalescent COVID-19. The chain combines TRBV6-2 or TRBV6-3 with TRBJ2-7; D gene unclear. Here the CDR3 reads CASSYSFASEQYF. The CDR3 region has the DNA TGTGCCAGCAGTTACTCGTTCGCGAGCGAGCAGTACTTC.